This TCR beta chain was found in a study of human T cells and chemical hapten exposure. Looking at the study overall: There were per-sample TCR yield variations, arising mainly from small pooled library volume differences.

This clonotype was seen at least ten times. The target antigen is unknown. Study-wide results and caveats: There was no change with DPC sensitization in TCRs above 1 in 1000 frequency.

Stated time point: pre-sensitization, week 0. As to treatment: therapeutic diphenylcyclopropenone sensitization with weekly scalp DPC. Individual cDNA molecules had unique molecular identifiers attached to them by the library. Original processing notes: Counting gave a median of about 89,000 TCRs per sample, with values ranging from roughly 20,000 to 750,000. TCRdb re-derived calls from the RACE reads in MiXCR, one entry per CDR3 protein. The V and J calls and clone size are TCRdb's, not the authors'. The table lists approximately 90,000 distinct CDR3 sequences, 8.5% of them singletons. CDR1 and CDR2 (germline): DFQATT, SNEGSKA (reference sequence). The CDR3 sequence is 13 residues long.

V usage is TRBV20-1 and J usage is TRBJ2-3, with D possibly being TRBD2 (5 bases). The receptor's source is a middle-aged man with alopecia areata. Some clones in this sample may be carry-over from other donors' samples. Source: whole blood, taken in connection with sensitization to the hapten diphenylcyclopropenone (DPC). CDR3 coding DNA: TGCAGCGCCAGCGGCCCAAGCACAGATACGCAGTATTTT. Translated, it gives CSASGPSTDTQYF.